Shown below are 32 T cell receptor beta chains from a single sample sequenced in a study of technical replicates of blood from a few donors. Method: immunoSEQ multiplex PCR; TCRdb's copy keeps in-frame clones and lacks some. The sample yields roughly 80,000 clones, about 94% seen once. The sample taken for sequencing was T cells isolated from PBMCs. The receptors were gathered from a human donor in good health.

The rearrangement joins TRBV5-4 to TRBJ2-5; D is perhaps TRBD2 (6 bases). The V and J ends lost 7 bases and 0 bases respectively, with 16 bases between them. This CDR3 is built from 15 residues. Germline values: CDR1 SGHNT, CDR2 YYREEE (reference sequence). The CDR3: CASFRRDLYQETQYF. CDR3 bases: TGTGCCAGCTTTCGGCGGGACCTGTACCAAGAGACCCAGTACTTC. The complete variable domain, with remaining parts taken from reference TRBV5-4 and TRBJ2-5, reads ETGVTQSPTHLIKTRGQQVTLRCSSQSGHNTVSWYQQALGQGPQFIFQYYREEENGRGNFPPRFSGLQFPNYSSELNVNALELDDSALYLCASFRRDLYQETQYFGPGTRLLVL.

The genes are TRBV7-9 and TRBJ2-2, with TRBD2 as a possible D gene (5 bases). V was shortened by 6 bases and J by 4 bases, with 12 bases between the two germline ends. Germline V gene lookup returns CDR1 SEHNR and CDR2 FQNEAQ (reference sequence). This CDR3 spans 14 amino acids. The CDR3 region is CASSEGALTGELFF. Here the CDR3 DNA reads TGTGCCAGCAGTGAGGGAGCTCTCACCGGGGAGCTGTTTTTT.

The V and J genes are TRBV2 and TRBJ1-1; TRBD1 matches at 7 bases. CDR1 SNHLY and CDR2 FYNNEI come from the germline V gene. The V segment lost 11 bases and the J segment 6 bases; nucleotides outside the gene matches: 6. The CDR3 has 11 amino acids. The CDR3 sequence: CARGTAAEAFF. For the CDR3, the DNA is TGTGCCCGTGGGACAGCAGCTGAAGCTTTCTTT.

This CDR3 reads CASSLWGSTSHNQPQHF. The DNA of the CDR3 is TGTGCCAGCAGTTTATGGGGCTCCACAAGTCATAATCAGCCCCAGCATTTT. The rearrangement uses TRBV27 and TRBJ1-5; D possibly corresponds to TRBD1 (5 bases). CDR1 MNHEY and CDR2 SMNVEV come from the germline V gene (reference sequence). The CDR3 runs to 17 residues. V gave up 1 base and J gave up 4 bases, with 17 bases separating them.

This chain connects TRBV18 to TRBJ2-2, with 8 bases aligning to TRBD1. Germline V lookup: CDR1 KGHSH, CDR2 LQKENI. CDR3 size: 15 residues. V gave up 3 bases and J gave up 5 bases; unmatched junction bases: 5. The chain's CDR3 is CASSPTGVETGELFF. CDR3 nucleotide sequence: TGTGCCAGCTCACCGACAGGGGTTGAAACCGGGGAGCTGTTTTTT.

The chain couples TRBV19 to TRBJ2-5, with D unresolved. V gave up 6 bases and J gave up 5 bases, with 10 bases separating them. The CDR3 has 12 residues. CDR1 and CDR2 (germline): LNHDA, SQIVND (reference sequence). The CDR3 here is CASSQLGETQYF. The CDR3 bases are TGTGCCAGTAGCCAACTCGGGGAGACCCAGTACTTC.

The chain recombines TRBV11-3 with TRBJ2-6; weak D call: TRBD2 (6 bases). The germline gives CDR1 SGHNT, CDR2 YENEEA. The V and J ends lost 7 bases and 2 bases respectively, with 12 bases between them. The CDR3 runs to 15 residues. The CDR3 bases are TGTGCCAGCACCTACTGGGGGGCTGGGGCCAACGTCCTGACTTTC. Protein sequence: CASTYWGAGANVLTF.

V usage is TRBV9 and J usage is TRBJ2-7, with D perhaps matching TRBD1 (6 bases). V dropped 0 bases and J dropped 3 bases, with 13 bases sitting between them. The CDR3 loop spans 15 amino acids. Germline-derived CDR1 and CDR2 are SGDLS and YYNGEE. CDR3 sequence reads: CASSVDLGQNYEQYF. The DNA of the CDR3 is TGTGCCAGCAGCGTAGATTTAGGACAGAACTACGAGCAGTACTTC. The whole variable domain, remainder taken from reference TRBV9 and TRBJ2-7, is DSGVTQTPKHLITATGQRVTLRCSPRSGDLSVYWYQQSLDQGLQFLIQYYNGEERAKGNILERFSAQQFPDLHSELNLSSLELGDSALYFCASSVDLGQNYEQYFGPGTRLTVT.

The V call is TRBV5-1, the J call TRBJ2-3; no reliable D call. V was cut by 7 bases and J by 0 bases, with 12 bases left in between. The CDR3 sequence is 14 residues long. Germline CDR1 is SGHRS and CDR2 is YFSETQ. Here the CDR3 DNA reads TGCGCCAGCCACCATAAGCCGAGCACAGATACGCAGTATTTT. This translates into CASHHKPSTDTQYF.

DNA of the CDR3: TGTGCCAGCAGCTTAACGTTAGCGGGCGAGCAGTACTTC. Its protein product is CASSLTLAGEQYF. The chain uses TRBV7-3 and TRBJ2-7, with 7 bases that match TRBD2. V lost 0 bases, J lost 6 bases, and 2 bases stayed unmatched. In germline, CDR1 is SGHTA, CDR2 FQGTGA. CDR3 length equals 13 residues.

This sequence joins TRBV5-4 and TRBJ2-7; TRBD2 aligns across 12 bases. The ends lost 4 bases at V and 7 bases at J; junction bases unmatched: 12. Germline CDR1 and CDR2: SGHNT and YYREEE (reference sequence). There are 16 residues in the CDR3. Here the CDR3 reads CASSPGRTSGMGEQYF. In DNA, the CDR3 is TGTGCCAGCAGCCCGGGGCGGACTAGCGGGATGGGAGAGCAGTACTTC.

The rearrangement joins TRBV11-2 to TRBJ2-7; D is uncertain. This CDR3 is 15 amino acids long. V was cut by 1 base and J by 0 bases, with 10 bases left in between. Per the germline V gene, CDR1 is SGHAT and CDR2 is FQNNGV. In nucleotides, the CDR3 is TGTGCCAGCAGCTTAGGCCGACTGAGCTCCTACGAGCAGTACTTC. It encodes CASSLGRLSSYEQYF. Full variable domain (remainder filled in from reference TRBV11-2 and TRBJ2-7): EAGVAQSPRYKIIEKRQSVAFWCNPISGHATLYWYQQILGQGPKLLIQFQNNGVVDDSQLPKDRFSAERLKGVDSTLKIQPAKLEDSAVYLCASSLGRLSSYEQYFGPGTRLTVT.

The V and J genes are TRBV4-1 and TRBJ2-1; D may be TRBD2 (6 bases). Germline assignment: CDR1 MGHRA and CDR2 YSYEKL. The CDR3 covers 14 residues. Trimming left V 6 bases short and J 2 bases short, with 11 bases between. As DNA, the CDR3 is TGCGCCAGCAGTAACGGACTAACCTACAATGAGCAGTTCTTC. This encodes CASSNGLTYNEQFF.

CDR3 bases: TGTGCCAGCAGCTTCGGACAGGGGGCTATCTACGAGCAGTACTTC. Protein product: CASSFGQGAIYEQYF. V is TRBV5-4 and J is TRBJ2-7, with 11 bases fitting TRBD1. The V and J ends lost 2 bases and 3 bases, in that order; junction bases with no gene match: 4. CDR1 is SGHNT, CDR2 YYREEE, per germline (reference sequence). CDR3 length: 15 residues.

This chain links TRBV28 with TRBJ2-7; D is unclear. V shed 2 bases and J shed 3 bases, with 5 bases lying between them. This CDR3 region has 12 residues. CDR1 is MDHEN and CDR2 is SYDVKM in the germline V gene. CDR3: CASSLVIYEQYF. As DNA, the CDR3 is TGTGCCAGCAGTTTAGTCATCTACGAGCAGTACTTC.

Written as DNA, the CDR3 is TGTGCCAGCAGCTTAATCTTTGGACAGTCCGAGCAGTACTTC. It specifies CASSLIFGQSEQYF. The chain has TRBV7-2 and TRBJ2-7, with D possibly TRBD1 on 6 matching bases. Trimming took off 2 bases at V and 6 bases at J, with 14 bases between the two ends. This CDR3 contains 14 residues. In germline, CDR1 is SGHTA, CDR2 FQGNSA.

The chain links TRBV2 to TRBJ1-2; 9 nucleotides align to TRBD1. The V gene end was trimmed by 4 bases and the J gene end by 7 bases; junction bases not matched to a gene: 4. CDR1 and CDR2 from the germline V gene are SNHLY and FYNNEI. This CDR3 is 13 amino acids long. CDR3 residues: CASSGDRVGGYTF. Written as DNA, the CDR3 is TGTGCCAGCAGTGGGGACAGGGTAGGTGGCTACACCTTC.

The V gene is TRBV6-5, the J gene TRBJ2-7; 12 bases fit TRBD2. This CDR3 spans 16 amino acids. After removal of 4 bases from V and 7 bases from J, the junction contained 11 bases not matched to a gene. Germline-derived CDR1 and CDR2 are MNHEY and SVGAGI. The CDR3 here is CASSFPVGLAGFEQYF. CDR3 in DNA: TGTGCCAGCAGTTTTCCAGTGGGACTAGCGGGTTTTGAGCAGTACTTC.

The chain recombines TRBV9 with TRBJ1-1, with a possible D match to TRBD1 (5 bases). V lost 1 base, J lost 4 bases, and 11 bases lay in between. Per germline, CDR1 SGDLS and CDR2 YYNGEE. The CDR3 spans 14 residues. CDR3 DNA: TGTGCCAGCAGCGTAAGCGGGGGGGTCACTGAAGCTTTCTTT. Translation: CASSVSGGVTEAFF.

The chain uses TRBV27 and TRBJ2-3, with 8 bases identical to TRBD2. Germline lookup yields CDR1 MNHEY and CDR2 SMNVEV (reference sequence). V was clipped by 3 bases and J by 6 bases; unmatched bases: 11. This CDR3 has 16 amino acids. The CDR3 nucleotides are TGTGCCAGCAGTTTGAGCGGGAGCTACTTGGTGGATACGCAGTATTTT. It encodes CASSLSGSYLVDTQYF.

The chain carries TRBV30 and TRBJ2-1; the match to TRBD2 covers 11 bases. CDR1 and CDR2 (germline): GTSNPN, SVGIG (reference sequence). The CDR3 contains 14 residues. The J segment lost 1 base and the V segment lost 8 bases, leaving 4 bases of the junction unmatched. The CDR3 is CAGTSGSSYNEQFF. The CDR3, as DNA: TGTGCCGGAACTAGCGGGAGTTCCTACAATGAGCAGTTCTTC.

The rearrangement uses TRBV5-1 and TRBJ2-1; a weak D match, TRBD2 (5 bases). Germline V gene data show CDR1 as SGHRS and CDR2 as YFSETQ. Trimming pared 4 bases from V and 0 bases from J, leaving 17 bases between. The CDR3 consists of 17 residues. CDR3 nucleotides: TGCGCCAGCAGCCCACTTCGAGGGCCGAGCTCCTACAATGAGCAGTTCTTC. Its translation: CASSPLRGPSSYNEQFF.

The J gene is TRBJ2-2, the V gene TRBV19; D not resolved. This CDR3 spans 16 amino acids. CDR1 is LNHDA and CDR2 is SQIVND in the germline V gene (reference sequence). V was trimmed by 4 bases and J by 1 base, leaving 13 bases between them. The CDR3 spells CASSSPRQVNTGELFF. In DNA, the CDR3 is TGTGCCAGTAGTAGCCCGAGACAAGTGAACACCGGGGAGCTGTTTTTT.

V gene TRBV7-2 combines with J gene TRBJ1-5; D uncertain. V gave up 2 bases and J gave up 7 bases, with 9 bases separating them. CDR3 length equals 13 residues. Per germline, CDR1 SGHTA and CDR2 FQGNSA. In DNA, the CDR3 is TGTGCCAGCAGCTTAATACAGTACCAGCCCCAGCATTTT. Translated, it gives CASSLIQYQPQHF.

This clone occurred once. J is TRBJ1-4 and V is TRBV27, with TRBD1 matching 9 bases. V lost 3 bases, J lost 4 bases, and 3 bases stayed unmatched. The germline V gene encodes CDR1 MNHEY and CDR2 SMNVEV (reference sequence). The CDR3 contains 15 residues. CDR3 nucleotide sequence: TGTGCCAGCAGTTTCCGGACAGGGGATAATGAAAAACTGTTTTTT. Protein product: CASSFRTGDNEKLFF.

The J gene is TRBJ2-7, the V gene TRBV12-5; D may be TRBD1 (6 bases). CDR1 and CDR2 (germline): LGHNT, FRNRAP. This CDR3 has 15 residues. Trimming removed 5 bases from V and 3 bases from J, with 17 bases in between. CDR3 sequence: CASGPVMAGVYEQYF. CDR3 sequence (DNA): TGTGCTAGTGGTCCAGTCATGGCAGGGGTCTACGAGCAGTACTTC.

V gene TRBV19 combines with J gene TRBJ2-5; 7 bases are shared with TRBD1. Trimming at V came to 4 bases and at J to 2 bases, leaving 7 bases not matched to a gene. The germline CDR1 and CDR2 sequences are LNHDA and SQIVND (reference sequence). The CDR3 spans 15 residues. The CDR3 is CASSRTGTLQETQYF. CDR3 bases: TGTGCCAGTAGTAGGACAGGCACTCTACAAGAGACCCAGTACTTC.

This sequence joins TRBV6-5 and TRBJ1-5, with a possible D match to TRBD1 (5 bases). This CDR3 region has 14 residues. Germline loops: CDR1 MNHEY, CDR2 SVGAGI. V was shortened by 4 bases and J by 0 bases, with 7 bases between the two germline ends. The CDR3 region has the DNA TGTGCCAGCAGTTCGGGACTTAGCAATCAGCCCCAGCATTTT. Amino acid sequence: CASSSGLSNQPQHF.

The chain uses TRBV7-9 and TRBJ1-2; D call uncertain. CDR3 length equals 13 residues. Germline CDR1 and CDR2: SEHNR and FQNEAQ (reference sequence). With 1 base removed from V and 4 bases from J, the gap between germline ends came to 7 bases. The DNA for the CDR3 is TGTGCCAGCAGCTTAGACACAGTCTATGGCTACACCTTC. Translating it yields CASSLDTVYGYTF.

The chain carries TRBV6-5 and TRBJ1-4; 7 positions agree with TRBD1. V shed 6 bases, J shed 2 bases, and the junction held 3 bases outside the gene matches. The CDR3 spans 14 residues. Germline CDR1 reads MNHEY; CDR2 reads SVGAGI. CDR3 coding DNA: TGTGCCAGCAGAGAAGGGGGCACTAATGAAAAACTGTTTTTT. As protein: CASREGGTNEKLFF.

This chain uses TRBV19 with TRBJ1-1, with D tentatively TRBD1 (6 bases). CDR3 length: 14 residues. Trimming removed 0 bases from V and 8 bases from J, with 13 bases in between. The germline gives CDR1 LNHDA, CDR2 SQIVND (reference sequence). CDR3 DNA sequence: TGTGCCAGTAGTATAGATCTGTTCGGACAGGAAGCTTTCTTT. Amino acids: CASSIDLFGQEAFF.

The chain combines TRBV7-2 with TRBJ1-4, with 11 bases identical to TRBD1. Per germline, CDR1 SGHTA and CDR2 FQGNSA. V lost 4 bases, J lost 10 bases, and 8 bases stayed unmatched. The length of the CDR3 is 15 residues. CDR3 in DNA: TGTGCCAGCAGCTCCTGGACAGGGGGCAAGGGAAAACTGTTTTTT. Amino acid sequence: CASSSWTGGKGKLFF.